These 9 T cell receptor beta chains originate from one sample sequenced in a study of cytomegalovirus exposure and HLA in healthy donors. Amplification used 60 Vbeta primers and 13 Jbeta primers. Clones were sequenced by immunoSEQ multiplex PCR, and TCRdb holds only the in-frame ones, with some missing. This repertoire includes roughly 30,000 clones. Material: PBMCs. These receptors came from a woman between 40 and 50 years old in good health and CMV-seropositive.

This sequence joins TRBV18 and TRBJ2-7, with TRBD1 identical over 9 bases. Per the germline V gene, CDR1 is KGHSH and CDR2 is LQKENI. This CDR3 spans 15 amino acids. V shed 6 bases, J shed 2 bases, and the junction held 8 bases outside the gene matches. The chain's CDR3 is CASSFAGTGTYEQYF. CDR3 coding DNA: TGTGCCAGCTCGTTCGCCGGGACAGGGACCTACGAGCAGTACTTC.

This chain connects TRBV13 to TRBJ2-7, with a possible D match to TRBD1 (6 bases). CDR1 PRHDT and CDR2 FYEKMQ come from the germline V gene (reference sequence). The length of the CDR3 is 14 residues. The V end lost 2 bases, the J end lost 3 bases, and 11 bases lay between the germline ends. This chain's CDR3 is CASSLRDTLYEQYF. In DNA form, the CDR3 reads TGTGCCAGCAGCTTACGGGACACACTCTACGAGCAGTACTTC. The full variable domain, with the rest looked up from reference TRBV13 and TRBJ2-7, is AAGVIQSPRHLIKEKRETATLKCYPIPRHDTVYWYQQGPGQDPQFLISFYEKMQSDKGSIPDRFSAQQFSDYHSELNMSSLELGDSALYFCASSLRDTLYEQYFGPGTRLTVT.

The chain has TRBV28 and TRBJ1-2; 7 bases line up with TRBD1. Germline trimming cut 6 bases from V and 7 bases from J; bases unmatched to any gene: 17. The V gene's germline CDR1 is MDHEN and CDR2 SYDVKM. The length of the CDR3 is 16 residues. The DNA of the CDR3 is TGTGCCAGCAGCCTAATGCAGGGGGGCCCGATTACTGGCTACACCTTC. As protein: CASSLMQGGPITGYTF.

The CDR3 here is CASRRDPRRNTEAFF. CDR3 in DNA: TGTGCCAGTAGGCGGGACCCTAGGAGGAACACTGAAGCTTTCTTT. V and J are TRBV19 and TRBJ1-1; tentative D call: TRBD1 (5 bases). Germline V gene lookup returns CDR1 LNHDA and CDR2 SQIVND (reference sequence). V lost 6 bases and J lost 1, with 15 bases in between. The CDR3 runs 15 residues.

The chain's CDR3 is CASSYGVTSFPFF. The CDR3 DNA is TGTGCCAGCAGTTACGGGGTGACTAGCTTTCCGTTCTTC. The chain employs TRBV6-5 and TRBJ2-1, with 7 bases matching TRBD2. Germline CDR1 and CDR2: MNHEY and SVGAGI. The CDR3 covers 13 residues. After removal of 2 bases from V and 15 bases from J, the junction contained 10 bases not matched to a gene.

The chain links TRBV28 to TRBJ1-3; D perhaps matches TRBD1 (5 bases). V shed 7 bases and J shed 0 bases, with 13 bases lying between them. CDR3 length equals 15 residues. CDR1 is MDHEN, CDR2 SYDVKM, per germline. The DNA of the CDR3 is TGTGCCAGCACTTTTATAGGGGTCTCTGGAAACACCATATATTTT. This translates into CASTFIGVSGNTIYF.

V is TRBV5-1 and J is TRBJ2-2; 11 positions match TRBD2. The CDR3 totals 18 residues. Germline V gene sequence: CDR1 SGHRS, CDR2 YFSETQ. Trimming at V came to 3 bases and at J to 0 bases, leaving 7 bases not matched to a gene. CDR3 loop: CASSSPPGLAANTGELFF. The CDR3 DNA reads as TGCGCCAGCAGCTCACCTCCGGGACTAGCGGCGAACACCGGGGAGCTGTTTTTT.

The chain carries TRBV29-1 and TRBJ2-7; 14 bases match TRBD2. The CDR3 length is 14 residues. Germline assignment: CDR1 SQVTM and CDR2 ANQGSEA. Germline trimming cut 7 bases from V and 4 bases from J; bases unmatched to any gene: 6. CDR3 protein: CSAVGLAGGYEQYF. The CDR3 DNA is TGCAGCGCCGTTGGACTAGCGGGAGGTTACGAGCAGTACTTC.

The chain joins TRBV29-1 to TRBJ2-3, with D perhaps TRBD1 (7 bases). This CDR3 spans 12 amino acids. Between the trimmed V and J ends, which lost 7 bases and 7 bases, there was a span of 15 bases. Germline V CDR1 and CDR2: SQVTM, ANQGSEA. Written as DNA, the CDR3 is TGCAGCGCCGGACAGGCGGGAAATACGCAGTATTTT. This translates into CSAGQAGNTQYF.